This T cell receptor beta chain was captured by sequencing in a study of blood T cell repertoires in COVID-19. The germline V gene has CDR1 MGHRA and CDR2 YSYEKL. CDR3 size: 19 residues. The V and J ends lost 4 bases and 0 bases, in that order; junction bases with no gene match: 13. Libraries were prepared by immunoSEQ multiplex PCR; TCRdb keeps only in-frame clonotypes and omits some of them. The table records 150,000 to 200,000 clones, around 82% of them present only once. The J gene is TRBJ2-7, the V gene TRBV4-1, with 12 bases that match TRBD2. This TCR derives from a woman between 40 and 50 years old with COVID-19, enrolled during active disease. Sequenced: peripheral blood. CDR3 nucleotide sequence: TGCGCCAGCAGCCCGTACCATTTTGGGACTAGCGGGCACTCCTACGAGCAGTACTTC. It encodes CASSPYHFGTSGHSYEQYF.